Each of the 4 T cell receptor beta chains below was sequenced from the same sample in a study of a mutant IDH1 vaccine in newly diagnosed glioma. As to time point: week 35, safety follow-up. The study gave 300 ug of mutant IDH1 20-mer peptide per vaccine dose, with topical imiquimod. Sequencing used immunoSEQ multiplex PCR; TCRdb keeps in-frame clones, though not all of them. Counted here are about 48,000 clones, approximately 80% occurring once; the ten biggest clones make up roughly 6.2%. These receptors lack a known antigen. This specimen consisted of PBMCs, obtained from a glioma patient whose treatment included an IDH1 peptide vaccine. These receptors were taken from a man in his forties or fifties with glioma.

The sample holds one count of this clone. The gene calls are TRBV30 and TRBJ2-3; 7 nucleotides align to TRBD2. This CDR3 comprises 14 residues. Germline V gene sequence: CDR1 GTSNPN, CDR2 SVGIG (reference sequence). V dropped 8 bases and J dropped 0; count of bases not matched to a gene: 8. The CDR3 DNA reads TGTGCCCGAATAGAGCGGGGCAGCACAGATACGCAGTATTTT. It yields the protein CARIERGSTDTQYF.

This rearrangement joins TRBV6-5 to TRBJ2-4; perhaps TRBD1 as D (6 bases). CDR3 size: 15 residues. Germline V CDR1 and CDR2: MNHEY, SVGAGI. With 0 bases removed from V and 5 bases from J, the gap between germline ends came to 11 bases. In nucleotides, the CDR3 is TGTGCCAGCAGTTACTCGGGGGCCAAGGAAAACATTCAGTACTTC. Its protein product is CASSYSGAKENIQYF.

The DNA for the CDR3 is TGTGCCAGCAGCCCCAGTTCCAGGGTATACGAGCAGTACTTC. This gives the protein CASSPSSRVYEQYF. The chain has TRBV9 and TRBJ2-7; a weak D match, TRBD1 (5 bases). V was clipped by 4 bases and J by 4 bases, with 15 bases between them. Germline CDR1 is SGDLS and CDR2 is YYNGEE. This CDR3 has 14 amino acids.

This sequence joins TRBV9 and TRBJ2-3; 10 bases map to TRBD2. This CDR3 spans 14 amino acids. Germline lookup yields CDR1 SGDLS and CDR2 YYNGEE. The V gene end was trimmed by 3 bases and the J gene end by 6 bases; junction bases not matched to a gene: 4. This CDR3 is CASSGSGGMDTQYF. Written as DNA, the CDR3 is TGTGCCAGCAGCGGTAGCGGGGGGATGGATACGCAGTATTTT.